The entry below describes one TCR beta chain. These data belong to a study of cytomegalovirus exposure and HLA in healthy donors. Separation from the roughly 700-subject first cohort characterized the roughly 110-subject validation cohort, to which the donors belonged. Method: immunoSEQ multiplex PCR; TCRdb's copy keeps in-frame clones and lacks some. The sample lists some 61,000 clones; 95% to 98% were seen once. The V gene lost 4 bases and the J gene lost 0 bases, with 17 bases spanning the gap. This CDR3 is built from 16 residues. CDR1 and CDR2 (germline): SGHRS, YFSETQ. The chain carries TRBV5-1 and TRBJ2-7, with a weak D call TRBD2 (6 bases). This clonotype originated in a woman aged 18-29 years in good health and CMV-seropositive. The sequenced material came from PBMCs. CDR3 residues: CASSRVWDSSSYEQYF. CDR3 DNA sequence: TGCGCCAGCAGCCGGGTGTGGGACTCGAGCTCCTACGAGCAGTACTTC.